This TCR beta chain was captured in a study of T cells in tuberculosis. In the study overall: A South African cohort included IGRA-negative adolescents, latently infected IGRA-positive adolescents and adults with active tuberculosis.

Study-wide results and caveats: Shorter CDR3-alpha in active tuberculosis partly drove smaller distances.

Method: immunoSEQ multiplex PCR; TCRdb's copy keeps in-frame clones and lacks some. The sample lists some 31,000 clones; approximately 91% were seen once. Germline V gene lookup returns CDR1 SGHKS and CDR2 YYEKEE (reference sequence). With V trimmed by 3 bases and J by 0 bases, 7 bases remained unmatched. The CDR3 has 16 amino acids. On this clone: What it binds is not known.

The sequence was collected from a donor aged 10-29 years with latent tuberculosis or without tuberculosis infection. V gene TRBV5-5 combines with J gene TRBJ2-3; TRBD2 matches 7 bases. The sample was PBMCs. CDR3: CASSSFLAVSTDTQYF. In DNA form, the CDR3 reads TGTGCCAGCAGCTCCTTCCTAGCGGTCAGCACAGATACGCAGTATTTT.